The present T cell receptor beta chain was sequenced within a study of Graves' ophthalmopathy and Graves' hyperthyroidism. In the study overall: Peripheral blood samples were taken at initial diagnosis, before any treatment.

RNA transcripts were the source from which TCR beta CDR3 regions were amplified. Second-round multiplex PCR came after first-round RT-PCR with HTBI primers. TCRdb independently ran MiXCR on the multiplex PCR reads; one entry per CDR3 protein. Of a few hundred thousand distinct CDR3 sequences listed, roughly 21% are singletons. The CDR3 runs to 13 residues. The ends were cut back, 3 bases at V and 5 bases at J, with 13 bases in the middle. Germline values: CDR1 GTSNPN, CDR2 SVGIG (reference sequence). The origin of this receptor is a woman between 45 and 60 years old with Graves' ophthalmopathy. Sample: peripheral blood. V and J are TRBV30 and TRBJ2-5, with D maybe TRBD1 (7 bases). DNA for the CDR3: TGTGCCTGGAGACGACAGGGAGGTGAGACCCAGTACTTC. This sequence encodes CAWRRQGGETQYF.